This TCR beta chain was observed in a study of T cell clonality in common variable immunodeficiency. Study-wide results and limits: Reportedly, TCR beta sequences from common variable immunodeficiency showed fewer deletions and N-nucleotide insertions. Links between repertoire features and CVID complications were heterogeneity-limited. Fewer TCRbeta clones were shared among CVID subjects than controls.

CVID subjects were some 15 female and 25 to 30 male, aged about 8 to 65. For at least one year, all CVID subjects received replacement immunoglobulin. Here immunoSEQ multiplex PCR was the method, and the copy in TCRdb shows in-frame clones only, minus some. This repertoire holds 20,000 or so clones, and none appear only once. This clone was seen repeatedly, ten times or more. Its matching antigen is unknown. Material for sequencing was peripheral blood mononuclear cells. This clonotype originated in a human donor with common variable immunodeficiency.

The chain's CDR3 is CASSFFEDYGYTF. CDR3 DNA, as far as it was read: TGTGCCAGCAGCTTTTTCGAGGACTATGGC. This sequence joins TRBV7-8 and TRBJ1-2; no clear D gene. Read data end 3 residues before the CDR3 end; the end is taken from the germline J gene. The CDR3 length is 13 residues. V lost 3 bases, J lost 3 bases, and 8 bases lay in between. CDR1 and CDR2 (germline): SGHVS, FQNEAQ.